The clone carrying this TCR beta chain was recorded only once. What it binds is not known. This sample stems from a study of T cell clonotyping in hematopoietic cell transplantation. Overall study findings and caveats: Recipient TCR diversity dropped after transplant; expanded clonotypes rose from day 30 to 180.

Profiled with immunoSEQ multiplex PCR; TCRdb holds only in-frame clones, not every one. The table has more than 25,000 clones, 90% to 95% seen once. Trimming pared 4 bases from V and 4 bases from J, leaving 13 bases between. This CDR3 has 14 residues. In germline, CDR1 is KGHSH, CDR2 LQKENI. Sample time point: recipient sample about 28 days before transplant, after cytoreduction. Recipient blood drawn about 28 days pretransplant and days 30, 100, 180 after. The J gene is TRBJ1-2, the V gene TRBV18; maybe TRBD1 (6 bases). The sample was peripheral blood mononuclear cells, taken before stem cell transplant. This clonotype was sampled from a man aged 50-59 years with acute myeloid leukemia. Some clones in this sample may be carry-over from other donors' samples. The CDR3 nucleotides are TGTGCCAGCTCACAGAACAGGGACTCCTATGGCTACACCTTC. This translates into CASSQNRDSYGYTF.